This T cell receptor beta chain originates from a study of cytomegalovirus exposure and HLA in healthy donors. PCR amplification relied on 60 Vbeta primers (plus 13 Jbeta primers). Sequencing was performed with immunoSEQ multiplex PCR; in TCRdb, only in-frame clones are kept and a portion is missing. The table shows around 200,000 clones, with approximately 80% occurring only once. CDR1 is GTSNPN, CDR2 SVGIG, per germline (reference sequence). V was pared by 1 base and J by 3 bases, with 7 bases of the junction left unmatched. CDR3 length: 15 amino acids. The sample comprised PBMCs. The clonotype originates from a girl between 2 and 10 years old in good health and CMV-seropositive. This rearrangement joins TRBV30 to TRBJ2-3; 7 bases are a match to TRBD2. The CDR3: CAWSEAGVVTDTQYF. DNA of the CDR3: TGTGCCTGGAGTGAGGCGGGAGTAGTAACAGATACGCAGTATTTT.